This T cell receptor beta chain was retrieved from a study of blood T cell repertoires in COVID-19. Whole-study context: Material from acute and convalescent COVID-19 was sourced from the United States, Italy and Spain.

In the original workflow: Counts of nucleated cells, estimated from reference gene primer amplification, were obtained. Libraries were prepared by immunoSEQ multiplex PCR; TCRdb keeps only in-frame clonotypes and omits some of them. D and trimming were read from the DNA, whereas the V and J calls and clone size are those reported in that table. The data show roughly 300,000 clones, 80% to 95% seen once. The study drew participants aged about 18 to 90 years from some 25 US areas. Cohort placement rested on clinical history that participants reported themselves. J lost 2 bases, V lost 0 bases, and 6 bases had no gene match. This CDR3 has 16 residues. Per the germline V gene, CDR1 is MNHEY and CDR2 is SMNVEV (reference sequence).

The genes are TRBV27 and TRBJ2-7; 8 nucleotides line up with TRBD1. Source material: PBMCs or T cells enriched from blood (not recorded which). This TCR derives from a woman under 40 who had recovered from COVID-19. CDR3 amino acids: CASSLSGQGSAYEQYF. In nucleotides, the CDR3 is TGTGCCAGCAGTTTATCCGGACAGGGATCAGCCTACGAGCAGTACTTC.